This T cell receptor beta chain was sequenced for a study of T cell repertoires in cytomegalovirus infection. TCRdb independently ran MiXCR on the reads; one entry per CDR3 protein. This sample has some 450,000 distinct CDR3 sequences, with around 32% found just once. Trimming pared 8 bases from V and 3 bases from J, leaving 20 bases between. Germline V gene lookup returns CDR1 MNHNS and CDR2 SASEGT. This CDR3 region has 16 residues. Specimen: PBMCs. The V gene is TRBV6-1, the J gene TRBJ2-1; no clear D gene. This TCR was recovered from a human donor in good health (CMV status not recorded). Some clones in this sample may be carry-over from other donors' samples. CDR3 in DNA: TGTGCCAGCGGTGGTGGCAGTCCCACCCTCTACAATGAGCAGTTCTTC. This translates into CASGGGSPTLYNEQFF.